This T cell receptor beta chain emerged from a study of molecular identifiers for immune sequencing clone quantification. This clonotype was detected many times. TCRdb reprocessed the PCR reads via MiXCR and lists one record per CDR3 protein. This table holds roughly 630,000 distinct CDR3 sequences, 25% found once. The CDR3 length is 12 residues. V was pared by 0 bases and J by 6 bases, with 5 bases between. Germline CDR1 is SQVTM and CDR2 is ANQGSEA. The rearrangement links TRBV29-1 to TRBJ2-2; the D is unclear. Input material: naive CD8+ T cells from blood, with Jurkat cell RNA spiked in. Subset in this sample: FACS-sorted CD8+CD4-CCR7+CD45RA+ naive T cells. This clonotype was obtained from a human donor in good health. Some libraries in this study had Jurkat cell RNA spiked in. This chain's CDR3 is CSVEDIPGELFF. CDR3 in DNA: TGCAGCGTTGAAGATATTCCCGGGGAGCTGTTTTTT.